This T cell receptor beta chain was captured by sequencing in a study of shared clonotypes between healthy human individuals. Comment on this clone: What it binds is not known.

This CDR3 has 16 amino acids. J gave up 0 bases and V 4 bases, and 5 bases lay outside the gene matches. CDR1 is LGHNA, CDR2 YSLEER, per germline. Adult Caucasians living in Nashville, Tennessee made up all of the donors. Study-wide findings and caveats: A generally larger estimated richness was seen in naive subsets than in memory subsets.

Every subset's genomic DNA went evenly onto several immunoSEQ plates. Measured with immunoSEQ multiplex PCR; TCRdb has only the in-frame clones, and not every one. The sample includes a few hundred thousand clones, 87% of them seen just once. The chain is built from TRBV4-3 and TRBJ2-3; the match to TRBD2 covers 9 bases. The sequence was obtained from a man aged 18 to 30 in good health. The sample consisted of memory CD8+ T cells sorted from blood. Described subset: CD45RO+ cells pooled with CCR7-negative TemRA cells. The CDR3 nucleotides read TGCGCCAGCAGCCGTCTTAGCGGGGGTAGCACAGATACGCAGTATTTT. It encodes CASSRLSGGSTDTQYF.